One T cell receptor beta chain is described in this entry. The trim removed 4 bases at V and 5 bases at J, leaving 9 bases unmatched. The CDR3 loop spans 15 amino acids. Germline CDR1 and CDR2: SEHNR and FQNEAQ (reference sequence). This record belongs to a study of blood T cell repertoires in COVID-19. Across the study: Nucleic acid was either cDNA or gDNA, and it came from T cells, B-cell-depleted T cells, or PBMCs.

As processed by the authors: The authors estimated nucleated cell counts from reference gene primer amplification. Profiling relied on immunoSEQ multiplex PCR, and the TCRdb table lists in-frame clones only, not all of them. V, J and clone size reflect that table, while D and trimming were determined from the DNA. The table records a few hundred thousand clones, around 88% of them present only once. The receptor comes from a woman between 50 and 59 years old with acute COVID-19. The rearrangement links TRBV7-9 to TRBJ2-5; 8 nucleotides align to TRBD2. Sequenced input: PBMCs or T cells enriched from blood (not recorded which). Here the CDR3 reads CASSSRTRGGETQYF. The CDR3 DNA follows: TGTGCCAGCAGCTCCCGGACTCGGGGGGGGGAGACCCAGTACTTC.